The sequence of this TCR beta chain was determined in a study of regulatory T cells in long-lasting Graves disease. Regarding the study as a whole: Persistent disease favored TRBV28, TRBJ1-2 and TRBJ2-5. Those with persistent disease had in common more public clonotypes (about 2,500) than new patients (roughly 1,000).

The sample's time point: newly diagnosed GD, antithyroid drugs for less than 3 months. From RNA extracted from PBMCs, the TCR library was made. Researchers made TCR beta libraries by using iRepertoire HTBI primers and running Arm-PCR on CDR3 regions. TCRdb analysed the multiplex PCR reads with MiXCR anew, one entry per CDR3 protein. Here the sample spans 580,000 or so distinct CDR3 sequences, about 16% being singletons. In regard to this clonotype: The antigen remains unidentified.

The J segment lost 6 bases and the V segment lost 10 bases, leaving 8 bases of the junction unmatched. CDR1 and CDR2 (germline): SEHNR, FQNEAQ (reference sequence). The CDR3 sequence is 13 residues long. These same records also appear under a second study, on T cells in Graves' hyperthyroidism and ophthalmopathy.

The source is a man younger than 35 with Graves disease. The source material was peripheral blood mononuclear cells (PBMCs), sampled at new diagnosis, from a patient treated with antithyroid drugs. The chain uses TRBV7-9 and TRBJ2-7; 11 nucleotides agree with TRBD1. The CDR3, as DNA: TGTGCCACTCAGGACAGGGGGCTTATCGAGCAGTACTTC. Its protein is CATQDRGLIEQYF.